Sequencing of this T cell receptor (beta chain) was carried out in a study of blood T cell repertoires in COVID-19 (dated by TCRdb to about 2020). With respect to the entire study: The collaborator samples originated in the United States, Italy and Spain and spanned the acute and convalescent phases of COVID-19. Where available, HLA class I and class II types were obtained from metadata supplied by the sample provider rather than from assay-based typing. Samples were obtained from the ongoing ImmuneRACE study (first 160 participants) and from over 1,000 subjects provided by 6 global collaborators. Nearly every sample came with metadata listing a de-identified subject ID, COVID-19 status, age in years and sex. The prospective study material was composed of cDNA or gDNA derived from T cells, B-cell-depleted T cells, or PBMCs. Deeply sampled blood TCRbeta repertoires from subjects exposed to, actively infected with, or recovered from COVID-19 were included in the dataset. The repertoires were made available in a free public database intended to serve as a resource for research on the immune response to SARS-CoV-2. What the research found in general, with its limitations: Clinical and demographic metadata were provided uncurated, with the amount varying by source and participant.

As for this clone: Its antigen target is currently unknown. Base qualities are missing; no much larger clone stands one base away.

Taken from the germline V gene, the CDR1 and CDR2 loops are SGHTA and FQGNSA. The V end gives up 7 bases and the J end 3 bases, leaving 8 bases in the junction not matched to a gene. Including cysteine and phenylalanine, the CDR3 has 16 amino acids. Only CDR3 DNA remains: 48 bases, in frame from the first base. Collaborating institutions collected whole blood in K2EDTA tubes following their own protocols. For TCRbeta analysis, collaborators shipped samples in one of three forms: frozen whole blood, isolated PBMCs, or DNA extracted from either of those sample types. TCRbeta CDR3 regions were amplified from genomic DNA by means of the immunoSEQ Assay, a bias-controlled multiplex PCR. Regarding the original processing steps: Nucleated cell counts per sample were estimated from amplification of reference gene primers within the assay. To quantify the absolute abundance of each unique TCRbeta CDR3 rearrangement, sequence reads were collapsed and filtered. For each sample, productive Simpson clonality was calculated as the square root of Simpson's diversity index over productive rearrangements. This is the immuneACCESS table as TCRdb keeps it, with only in-frame sequences that have V and J called. A part of the clones is gone; compared with another copy, unresolved V genes explain less than half, and the rest is unexplained. V, J and clone size are taken as reported in that table, and D and trimming were inferred from the DNA itself. The sample data list about 230,000 clones, and more than 65% of these were observed just once. 7.9% of the sample goes to the ten largest clones.

The specimen sequenced was peripheral blood. This receptor was taken from a woman of 80 years or more with acute or convalescent COVID-19. The rearrangement joined TRBV7-2 to TRBJ2-3, with TRBD2 matching 12 junction bases. The DNA sequence is given as TGTGCCAGCACCCTCGGACTAGCGGGGTGGACAGATACGCAGTATTTT. Translation gives CASTLGLAGWTDTQYF.